This T cell receptor (beta chain) was observed in a study of radiotherapy plus CTLA-4 blockade in lung cancer. Study at large: In less than 20% of patients, objective responses were seen; roughly 28% had disease control. Overall study findings and caveats: Tumor-origin TCR clones grew in blood after radiotherapy plus ipilimumab.

This clone was detected once. Its specificity is unknown. The repertoire was sequenced with immunoSEQ multiplex PCR; TCRdb's copy has only in-frame clones and lacks some. The data hold more than 75,000 clones, with around 72% observed a single time. Focal radiation was given together with CTLA-4 blockade (ipilimumab) to patients with chemo-refractory metastatic non-small-cell lung cancer. With V trimmed by 6 bases and J by 1 base, 5 bases remained unmatched. The CDR3 has 14 amino acids. CDR1 and CDR2 (germline): MNHEY, SVGAGI. The TCR comes from a human donor with non-small cell lung cancer that progressed on radiotherapy plus ipilimumab. This rearrangement joins TRBV6-5 to TRBJ1-1; 7 bases are shared with TRBD1. Sequences were derived from peripheral blood, sampled from a patient treated with radiotherapy plus ipilimumab. CDR3 protein: CASRLRQGNTEAFF. Written as DNA, the CDR3 is TGTGCCAGCAGGCTAAGACAGGGGAACACTGAAGCTTTCTTT.